This T cell receptor (beta chain) was documented in a study of cytomegalovirus exposure and HLA in healthy donors. Study observations and caveats: Previous analysis showed most TCR beta V segments were productive about 87% or about 30% of the time.

The CDR3 loop spans 12 amino acids. CDR1 and CDR2 (germline): ENHRY, SYGVKD. V lost 8 bases to trimming and J lost 8 bases, with 13 bases between them. Comment on this clone: What it binds is not known.

The PCR ran on 60 Vbeta and 13 Jbeta primers. This table comes from immunoSEQ multiplex PCR, and its TCRdb copy is limited to in-frame clones, with some not included. The sample holds 120,000 or so clones; about 80% are singletons and the top ten take 3.3%. This sequence joins TRBV10-3 and TRBJ2-1; possibly TRBD2 for D (5 bases). The clonotype was recovered from a woman aged 45 to 65 in good health and CMV-seronegative. The sequencing input was PBMCs. For the CDR3, the DNA is TGTGCCATCCAAGGGTCCGGGGATGAGCAGTTCTTC. It is translated as CAIQGSGDEQFF.